The 21 T cell receptor beta chains reported below all come from one sample, sequenced in a study of blood T cell repertoires in COVID-19. The repertoire was sequenced with immunoSEQ multiplex PCR; TCRdb's copy has only in-frame clones and lacks some. The table records around 100,000 clones, roughly 89% of them present only once. The material sequenced was peripheral blood. The origin of the receptors is a human donor in a cohort sampled during active COVID-19.

This clone came up once. The chain employs TRBV9 and TRBJ2-3; 13 bases fit TRBD2. V lost 4 bases to trimming and J lost 3 bases; unmatched junction nucleotides: 5. There are 16 residues in the CDR3. Per germline, CDR1 SGDLS and CDR2 YYNGEE. CDR3 DNA: TGTGCCAGCAGCCTACGACTAGCGGGGGGAACAGATACGCAGTATTTT. Translating it yields CASSLRLAGGTDTQYF.

This clone appeared once. This sequence joins TRBV5-4 and TRBJ1-6; weak D call: TRBD1 (5 bases). The germline V and J ends were trimmed by 2 bases and 9 bases, with 15 bases remaining between them. Germline CDR1 reads SGHNT; CDR2 reads YYREEE (reference sequence). The CDR3 spans 15 residues. The CDR3 DNA follows: TGTGCCAGCAGCTTTGGGGGGGTGAGGAGTTCACCCCTCCACTTT. Amino acids: CASSFGGVRSSPLHF.

The chain has TRBV6-2 or TRBV6-3 and TRBJ1-5; D call uncertain. V dropped 0 bases and J dropped 3 bases, with 9 bases sitting between them. Germline lookup yields CDR1 MNHEY and CDR2 SVGEGT. This CDR3 spans 15 amino acids. CDR3 residues: CASSYSSGNNQPQHF. The CDR3 region has the DNA TGTGCCAGCAGTTACTCGTCCGGGAACAATCAGCCCCAGCATTTT.

The V and J genes are TRBV6-6 and TRBJ1-2; TRBD1 aligns across 8 bases. Germline V gives CDR1 MNHNY, CDR2 SVGAGI (reference sequence). V was pared by 5 bases and J by 4 bases, with 3 bases of the junction left unmatched. This CDR3 spans 13 amino acids. The CDR3 DNA sequence: TGTGCCAGCAGTAACGACAGGGGCTATGGCTACACCTTC. Translation gives CASSNDRGYGYTF.

V gene TRBV5-1 combines with J gene TRBJ2-1; 11 nucleotides match TRBD2. The CDR3 spans 14 residues. Germline trimming cut 1 base from V and 6 bases from J; bases unmatched to any gene: 0. Per the germline V gene, CDR1 is SGHRS and CDR2 is YFSETQ. CDR3 DNA: TGCGCCAGCAGCTTGACTAGCGGGGGCAATGAGCAGTTCTTC. Protein product: CASSLTSGGNEQFF.

The chain joins TRBV3-1 (or the pseudogene TRBV3-2) to TRBJ1-2; maybe TRBD1 (5 bases). Trimming removed 1 base from V and 0 bases from J, with 18 bases in between. Germline V CDR1 and CDR2: LGHDT, YNNKEL (reference sequence). This CDR3 has 18 amino acids. CDR3 sequence: CASSQVRSGSYTNYGYTF. CDR3 in DNA: TGTGCCAGCAGCCAAGTACGGTCAGGGTCTTACACTAACTATGGCTACACCTTC.

The chain uses TRBV19 and TRBJ2-1, with D tentatively TRBD1 (7 bases). The CDR3 covers 13 residues. With 3 bases removed from V and 8 bases from J, the gap between germline ends came to 11 bases. Germline assignment: CDR1 LNHDA and CDR2 SQIVND (reference sequence). The CDR3 loop is CASSMVRGDEQFF. The CDR3 DNA reads TGTGCCAGTAGTATGGTCAGGGGGGATGAGCAGTTCTTC.

The chain is built from TRBV10-2 and TRBJ1-1; D call uncertain. Trimming cost V 4 bases and J 0 bases, with 6 bases left between them. The CDR3 runs to 13 residues. Germline CDR1 reads WSHSY; CDR2 reads SAAADI. CDR3 sequence (DNA): TGCGCCAGCAGTGCTGCAGTGAACACTGAAGCTTTCTTT. The encoded protein is CASSAAVNTEAFF.

The count of this clone is one. This rearrangement joins TRBV11-2 to TRBJ2-7; 7 bases line up with TRBD1. The CDR3 is made up of 13 amino acids. With 4 bases clipped from V and 3 bases from J, the junction kept 3 bases outside the gene matches. CDR1 and CDR2 (germline): SGHAT, FQNNGV. CDR3 in amino acids: CASSSGTVYEQYF. In DNA, the CDR3 is TGTGCCAGCAGCTCCGGGACAGTCTACGAGCAGTACTTC.

V and J are TRBV4-1 and TRBJ2-7, with D possibly matching TRBD2 (6 bases). Trimming cost V 2 bases and J 1 base, with 9 bases left between them. The CDR3 extends over 14 amino acids. Germline CDR1 and CDR2: MGHRA and YSYEKL. Here the CDR3 reads CASSQQAGSYEQYF. The CDR3 DNA is TGCGCCAGCAGCCAACAGGCGGGGTCCTACGAGCAGTACTTC.

J is TRBJ2-7 and V is TRBV28; 9 nucleotides align to TRBD1. J was trimmed by 2 bases and V by 7 bases; bases with no gene match: 9. The CDR3 is 15 amino acids. Germline CDR1 is MDHEN and CDR2 is SYDVKM. CDR3 residues: CASKTRRDRAYEQYF. DNA of the CDR3: TGTGCCAGCAAAACGAGGCGGGACAGGGCCTACGAGCAGTACTTC.

V and J are TRBV29-1 and TRBJ2-7, with TRBD1 matching over 10 bases. J was trimmed by 3 bases and V by 6 bases; bases with no gene match: 14. The CDR3 spans 16 residues. The germline CDR1 and CDR2 sequences are SQVTM and ANQGSEA. Here the CDR3 reads CSVHPGDRGGIYEQYF. CDR3 DNA sequence: TGCAGCGTCCACCCAGGGGACAGGGGAGGAATCTACGAGCAGTACTTC.

The chain carries TRBV11-2 and TRBJ2-7, with TRBD1 matching over 11 bases. J was trimmed by 3 bases and V by 4 bases; bases with no gene match: 2. Germline CDR1 SGHAT, CDR2 FQNNGV. The CDR3 is 14 amino acids. The CDR3, as DNA: TGTGCCAGCAGCTCCGGGACAGGGGGCTACGAGCAGTACTTC. Encoded protein: CASSSGTGGYEQYF.

This clone was detected only once. This chain's CDR3 is CASSKTSHPSNEQFF. In DNA, the CDR3 is TGTGCCAGCAGCAAAACTAGTCATCCCTCCAATGAGCAGTTCTTC. The rearrangement uses TRBV7-2 and TRBJ2-1; the D gene is possibly TRBD2 (5 bases). Deletions cut 5 bases from V and 6 bases from J, with 17 bases between. The CDR3 has 15 residues. The germline V gene encodes CDR1 SGHTA and CDR2 FQGNSA.

V usage is TRBV4-1 and J usage is TRBJ2-2; 10 nucleotides line up with TRBD2. Germline-derived CDR1 and CDR2 are MGHRA and YSYEKL. CDR3 length: 17 amino acids. V trimming: 1 base; J trimming: 1 base; junction bases outside the gene matches: 3. The CDR3 spells CASSQVLAGKNTGELFF. CDR3 coding DNA: TGCGCCAGCAGCCAAGTACTAGCGGGGAAGAACACCGGGGAGCTGTTTTTT.

The CDR3 DNA sequence: TGTGCCAGCTCTTCCGACAGCGGAAACACCATATATTTT. Translation gives CASSSDSGNTIYF. The J gene is TRBJ1-3, the V gene TRBV18; D may be TRBD1 (5 bases). V lost 6 bases, J lost 4 bases, and 10 bases lay in between. This CDR3 has 13 residues. CDR1 is KGHSH and CDR2 is LQKENI in the germline V gene.

The rearrangement links TRBV7-2 to TRBJ1-2; D is uncertain. This CDR3 contains 12 residues. Germline CDR1 reads SGHTA; CDR2 reads FQGNSA. Trimming took off 5 bases at V and 3 bases at J, with 7 bases between the two ends. The CDR3 protein is CASSRADYGYTF. For the CDR3, the DNA is TGTGCCAGCAGCCGAGCGGACTATGGCTACACCTTC.

The chain is built from TRBV13 and TRBJ2-1, with TRBD2 matching over 9 bases. This CDR3 has 14 amino acids. Germline trimming cut 4 bases from V and 10 bases from J; bases unmatched to any gene: 8. Germline V lookup: CDR1 PRHDT, CDR2 FYEKMQ (reference sequence). The CDR3 DNA reads as TGTGCCAGCAGCTCCCGGACTAGCGCATTGGAGCAGTTCTTC. It specifies CASSSRTSALEQFF.

This chain uses TRBV27 with TRBJ2-1, with D uncertain. Germline values: CDR1 MNHEY, CDR2 SMNVEV (reference sequence). Trimming removed 2 bases at V and 0 bases at J, with 8 bases between. The CDR3 runs 15 residues. In nucleotides, the CDR3 is TGTGCCAGCAGTTTAGTCACGAGCTCCTACAATGAGCAGTTCTTC. Translated, it gives CASSLVTSSYNEQFF.

The rearrangement joins TRBV11-2 to TRBJ2-7, with 7 bases fitting TRBD1. The V segment lost 2 bases and the J segment 3 bases; nucleotides outside the gene matches: 1. The V gene's germline CDR1 is SGHAT and CDR2 FQNNGV. The CDR3 extends over 13 amino acids. CDR3 in amino acids: CASSLWTGYEQYF. As DNA, the CDR3 is TGTGCCAGCAGCTTATGGACAGGCTACGAGCAGTACTTC.

The DNA of the CDR3 is TGTGCCAGCAGTGAAAGTAGCGGGGGGGCCGCAGATACGCAGTATTTT. This encodes CASSESSGGAADTQYF. The chain combines TRBV6-4 with TRBJ2-3; TRBD2 agrees at 11 bases. CDR3 length: 16 amino acids. Per the germline V gene, CDR1 is MRHNA and CDR2 is SNTAGT. The V gene end was trimmed by 3 bases and the J gene end by 4 bases; junction bases not matched to a gene: 6.